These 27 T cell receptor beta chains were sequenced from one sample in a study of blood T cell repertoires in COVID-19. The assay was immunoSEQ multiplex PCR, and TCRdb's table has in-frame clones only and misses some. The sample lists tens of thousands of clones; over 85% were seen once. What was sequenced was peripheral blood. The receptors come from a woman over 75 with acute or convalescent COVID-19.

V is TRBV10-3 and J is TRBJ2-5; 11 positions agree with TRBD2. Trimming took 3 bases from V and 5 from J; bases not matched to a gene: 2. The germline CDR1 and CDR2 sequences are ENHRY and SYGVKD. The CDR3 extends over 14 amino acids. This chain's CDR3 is CAISDASGGETQYF. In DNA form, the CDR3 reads TGTGCCATCAGTGATGCTAGCGGGGGGGAGACCCAGTACTTC.

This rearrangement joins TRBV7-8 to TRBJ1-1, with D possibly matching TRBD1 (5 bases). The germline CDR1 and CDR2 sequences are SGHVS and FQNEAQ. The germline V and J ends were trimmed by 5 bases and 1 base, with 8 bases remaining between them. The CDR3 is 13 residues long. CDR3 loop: CASSVDRNTEAFF. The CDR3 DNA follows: TGTGCCAGCAGCGTCGACAGGAACACTGAAGCTTTCTTT. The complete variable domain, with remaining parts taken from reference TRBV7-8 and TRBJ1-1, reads GAGVSQSPRYKVAKRGQDVALRCDPISGHVSLFWYQQALGQGPEFLTYFQNEAQLDKSGLPSDRFFAERPEGSVSTLKIQRTQQEDSAVYLCASSVDRNTEAFFGQGTRLTVV.

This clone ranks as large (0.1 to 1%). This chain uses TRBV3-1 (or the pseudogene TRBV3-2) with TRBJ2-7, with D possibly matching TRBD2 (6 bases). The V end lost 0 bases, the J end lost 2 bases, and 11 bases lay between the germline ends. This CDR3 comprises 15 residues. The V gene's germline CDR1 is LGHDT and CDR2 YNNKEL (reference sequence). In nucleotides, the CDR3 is TGTGCCAGCAGCCAAGATAGTAGCGGAACCTACGAGCAGTACGTC. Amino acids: CASSQDSSGTYEQYV.

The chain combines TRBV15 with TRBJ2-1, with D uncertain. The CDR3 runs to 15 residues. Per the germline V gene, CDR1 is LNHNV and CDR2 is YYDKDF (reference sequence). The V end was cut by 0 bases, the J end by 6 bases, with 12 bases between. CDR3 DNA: TGTGCCACCAGCAGAGATCTATCCCCCCGCAATGAGCAGTTCTTC. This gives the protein CATSRDLSPRNEQFF.

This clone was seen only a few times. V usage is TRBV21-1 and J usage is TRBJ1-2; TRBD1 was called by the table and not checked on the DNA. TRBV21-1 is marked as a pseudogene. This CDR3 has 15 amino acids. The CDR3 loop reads CASTYFQGARYGYTF. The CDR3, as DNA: TGTGCCAGCACTTACTTCCAGGGGGCAAGGTATGGCTACACCTTC.

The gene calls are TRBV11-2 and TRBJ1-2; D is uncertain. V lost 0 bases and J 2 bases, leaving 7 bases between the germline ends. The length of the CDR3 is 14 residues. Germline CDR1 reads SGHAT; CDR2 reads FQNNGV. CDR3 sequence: CASSLDRENYGYTF. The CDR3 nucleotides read TGTGCCAGCAGCTTAGATAGGGAGAACTATGGCTACACCTTC.

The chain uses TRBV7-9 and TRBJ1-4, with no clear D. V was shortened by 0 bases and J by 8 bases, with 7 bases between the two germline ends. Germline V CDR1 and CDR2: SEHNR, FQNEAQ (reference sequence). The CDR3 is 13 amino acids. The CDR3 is CASSLASREKLFF. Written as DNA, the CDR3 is TGTGCCAGCAGCTTAGCGTCGAGGGAAAAACTGTTTTTT.

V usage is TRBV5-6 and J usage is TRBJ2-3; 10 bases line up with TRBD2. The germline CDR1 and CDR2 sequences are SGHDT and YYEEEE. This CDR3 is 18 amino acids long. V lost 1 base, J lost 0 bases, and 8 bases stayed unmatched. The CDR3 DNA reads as TGTGCCAGCAGCTTGATGCTAGCGGGGGACTCTAGCACAGATACGCAGTATTTT. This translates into CASSLMLAGDSSTDTQYF.

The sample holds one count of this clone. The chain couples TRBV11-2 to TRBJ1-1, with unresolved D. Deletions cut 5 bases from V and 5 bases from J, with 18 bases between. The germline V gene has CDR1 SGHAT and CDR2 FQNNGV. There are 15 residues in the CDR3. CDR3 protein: CASSITRSPGTEAFF. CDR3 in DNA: TGTGCCAGCAGCATAACCAGGAGCCCGGGGACTGAAGCTTTCTTT.

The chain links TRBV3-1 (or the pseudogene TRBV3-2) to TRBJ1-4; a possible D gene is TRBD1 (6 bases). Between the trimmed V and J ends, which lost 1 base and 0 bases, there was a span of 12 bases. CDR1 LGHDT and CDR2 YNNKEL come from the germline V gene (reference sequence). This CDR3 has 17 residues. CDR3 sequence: CASSQAQGYATNEKLFF. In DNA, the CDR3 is TGTGCCAGCAGCCAAGCTCAGGGGTATGCAACTAATGAAAAACTGTTTTTT.

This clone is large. The CDR3: CASSTTLMGGLEAFF. DNA for the CDR3: TGTGCCAGTAGTACAACCCTGATGGGAGGGCTGGAAGCTTTCTTT. This chain uses TRBV19 with TRBJ1-1; D call uncertain. The V and J ends lost 4 bases and 8 bases respectively, with 20 bases between them. CDR3 size: 15 residues. Germline V lookup: CDR1 LNHDA, CDR2 SQIVND (reference sequence).

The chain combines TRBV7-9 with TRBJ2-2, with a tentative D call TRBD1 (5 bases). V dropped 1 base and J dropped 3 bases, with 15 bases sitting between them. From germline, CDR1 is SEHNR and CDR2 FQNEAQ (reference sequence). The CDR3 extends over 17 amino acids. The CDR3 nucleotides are TGTGCCAGCAGCTTAGGGTCGGCAGGGTCGGACACCGGGGAGCTGTTTTTT. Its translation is CASSLGSAGSDTGELFF.

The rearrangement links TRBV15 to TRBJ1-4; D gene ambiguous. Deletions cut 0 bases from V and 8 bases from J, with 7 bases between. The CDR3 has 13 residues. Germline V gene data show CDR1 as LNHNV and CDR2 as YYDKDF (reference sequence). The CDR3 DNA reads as TGTGCCACCAGCAGAGACCAGGAAGAAAAACTGTTTTTT. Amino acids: CATSRDQEEKLFF.

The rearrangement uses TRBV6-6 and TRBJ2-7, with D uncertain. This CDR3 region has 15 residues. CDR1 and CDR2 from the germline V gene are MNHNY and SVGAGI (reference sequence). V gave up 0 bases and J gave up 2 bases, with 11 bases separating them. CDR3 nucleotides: TGTGCCAGCAGTTACTCTGGGCAATTTACCTACGAGCAGTACTTC. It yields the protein CASSYSGQFTYEQYF.

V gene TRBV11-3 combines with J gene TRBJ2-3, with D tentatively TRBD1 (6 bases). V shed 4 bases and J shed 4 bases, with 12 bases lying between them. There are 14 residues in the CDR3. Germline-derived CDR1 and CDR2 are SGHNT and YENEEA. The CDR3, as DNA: TGTGCCAGCAGCTCACAGGGAGCCCCAGATACGCAGTATTTT. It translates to CASSSQGAPDTQYF.

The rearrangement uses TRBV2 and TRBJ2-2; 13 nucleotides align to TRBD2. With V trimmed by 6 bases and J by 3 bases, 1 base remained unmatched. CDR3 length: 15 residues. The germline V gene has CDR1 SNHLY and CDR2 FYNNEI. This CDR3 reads CASRTSGGYTGELFF. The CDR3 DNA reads TGTGCCAGCAGGACTAGCGGGGGGTACACCGGGGAGCTGTTTTTT.

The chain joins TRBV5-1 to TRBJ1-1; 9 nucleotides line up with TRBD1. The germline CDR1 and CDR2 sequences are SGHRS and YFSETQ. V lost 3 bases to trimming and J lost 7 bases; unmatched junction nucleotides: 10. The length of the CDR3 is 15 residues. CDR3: CASSWGQGLSSEAFF. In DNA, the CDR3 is TGCGCCAGCAGCTGGGGACAGGGCCTTAGTAGTGAAGCTTTCTTT.

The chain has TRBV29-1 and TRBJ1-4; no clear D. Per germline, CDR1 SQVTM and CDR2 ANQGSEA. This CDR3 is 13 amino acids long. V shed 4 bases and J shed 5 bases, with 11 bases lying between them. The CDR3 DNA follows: TGCAGCGTTGTGAATAGAGGGAATGAAAAACTGTTTTTT. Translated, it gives CSVVNRGNEKLFF. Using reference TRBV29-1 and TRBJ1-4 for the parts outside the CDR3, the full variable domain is SAVISQKPSRDICQRGTSLTIQCQVDSQVTMMFWYRQQPGQSLTLIATANQGSEATYESGFVIDKFPISRPNLTFSTLTVSNMSPEDSSIYLCSVVNRGNEKLFFGSGTQLSVL.

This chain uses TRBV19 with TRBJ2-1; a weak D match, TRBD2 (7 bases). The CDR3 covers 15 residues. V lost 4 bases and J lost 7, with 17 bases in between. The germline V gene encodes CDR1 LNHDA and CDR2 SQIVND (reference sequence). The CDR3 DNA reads TGTGCCAGTAGTACGGAGCGGCGGGGGCAGAATGAGCAGTTCTTC. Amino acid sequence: CASSTERRGQNEQFF.

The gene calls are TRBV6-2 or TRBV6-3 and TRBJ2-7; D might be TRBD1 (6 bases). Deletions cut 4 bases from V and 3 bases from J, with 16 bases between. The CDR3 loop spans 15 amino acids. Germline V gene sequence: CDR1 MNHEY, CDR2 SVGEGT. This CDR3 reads CASSSPATGYYEQYV. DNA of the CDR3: TGTGCCAGCAGTTCCCCAGCGACAGGATACTACGAGCAGTACGTC.

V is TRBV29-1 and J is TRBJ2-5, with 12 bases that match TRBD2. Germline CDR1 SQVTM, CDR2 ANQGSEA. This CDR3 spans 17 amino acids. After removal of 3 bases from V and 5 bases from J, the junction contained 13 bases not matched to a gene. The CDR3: CSVDGRLAGDPGETQYF. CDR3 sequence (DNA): TGCAGCGTTGACGGTCGACTAGCGGGGGACCCTGGCGAGACCCAGTACTTC.

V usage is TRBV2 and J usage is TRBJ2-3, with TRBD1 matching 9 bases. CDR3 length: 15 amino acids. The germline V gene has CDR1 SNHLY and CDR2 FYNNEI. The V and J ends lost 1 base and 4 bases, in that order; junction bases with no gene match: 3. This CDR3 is CASSEEGQGADTQYF. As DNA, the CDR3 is TGTGCCAGCAGTGAAGAGGGACAGGGCGCAGATACGCAGTATTTT.

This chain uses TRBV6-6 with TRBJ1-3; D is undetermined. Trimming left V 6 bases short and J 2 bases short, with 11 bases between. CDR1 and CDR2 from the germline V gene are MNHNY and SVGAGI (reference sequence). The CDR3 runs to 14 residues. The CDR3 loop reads CASSLENTGNTIYF. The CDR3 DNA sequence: TGTGCCAGCAGCCTCGAGAATACTGGAAACACCATATATTTT.

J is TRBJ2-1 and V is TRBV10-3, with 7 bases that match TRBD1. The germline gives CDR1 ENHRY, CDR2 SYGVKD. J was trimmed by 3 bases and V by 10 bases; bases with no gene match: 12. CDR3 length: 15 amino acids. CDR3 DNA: TGTGCCACCCGCAGTGACGGGACAGACTACAATGAGCAGTTCTTC. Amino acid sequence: CATRSDGTDYNEQFF.

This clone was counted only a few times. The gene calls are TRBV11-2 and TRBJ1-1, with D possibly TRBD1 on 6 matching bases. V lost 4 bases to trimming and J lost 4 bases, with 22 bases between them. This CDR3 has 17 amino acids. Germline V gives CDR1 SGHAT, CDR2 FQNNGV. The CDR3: CASSSLSLVGGGTEAFF. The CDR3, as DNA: TGTGCCAGCAGCTCACTATCCCTCGTAGGGGGTGGCACTGAAGCTTTCTTT.

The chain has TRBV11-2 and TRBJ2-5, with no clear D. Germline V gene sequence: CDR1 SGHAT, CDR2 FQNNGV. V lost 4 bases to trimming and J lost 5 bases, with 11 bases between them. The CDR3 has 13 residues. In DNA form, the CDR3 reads TGTGCCAGCAGCTCGGAGACCTGGGAGACCCAGTACTTC. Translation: CASSSETWETQYF.

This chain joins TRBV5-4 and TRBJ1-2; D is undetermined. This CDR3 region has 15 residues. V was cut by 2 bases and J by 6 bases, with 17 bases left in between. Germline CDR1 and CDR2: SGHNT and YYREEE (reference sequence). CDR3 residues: CASSLRTPNKNGYTF. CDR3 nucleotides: TGTGCCAGCAGCTTAAGAACACCAAACAAGAATGGCTACACCTTC.